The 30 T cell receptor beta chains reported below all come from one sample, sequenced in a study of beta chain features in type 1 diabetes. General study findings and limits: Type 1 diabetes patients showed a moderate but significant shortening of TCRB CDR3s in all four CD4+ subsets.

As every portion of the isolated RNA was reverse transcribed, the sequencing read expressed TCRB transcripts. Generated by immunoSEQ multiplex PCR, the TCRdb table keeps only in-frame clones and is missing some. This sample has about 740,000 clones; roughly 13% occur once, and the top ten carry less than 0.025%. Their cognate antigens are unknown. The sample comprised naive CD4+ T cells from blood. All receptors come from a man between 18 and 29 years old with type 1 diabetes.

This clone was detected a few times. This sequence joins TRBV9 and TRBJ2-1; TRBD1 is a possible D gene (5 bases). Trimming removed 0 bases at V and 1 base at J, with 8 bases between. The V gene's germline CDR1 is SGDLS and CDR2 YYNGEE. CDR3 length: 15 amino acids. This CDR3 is CASSVVAGSYNEQFF. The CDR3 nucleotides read TGTGCCAGCAGCGTAGTAGCAGGGTCCTACAATGAGCAGTTCTTC.

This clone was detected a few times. CDR3 region: CASSDPGLPIGELFF. As DNA, the CDR3 is TGTGCCAGCAGTGATCCGGGACTTCCTATCGGGGAGCTGTTTTTT. The J gene is TRBJ2-2, the V gene TRBV6-1, with TRBD2 as a possible D gene (6 bases). The CDR3 is 15 residues long. The germline V gene has CDR1 MNHNS and CDR2 SASEGT. V was clipped by 3 bases and J by 7 bases, with 15 bases between them.

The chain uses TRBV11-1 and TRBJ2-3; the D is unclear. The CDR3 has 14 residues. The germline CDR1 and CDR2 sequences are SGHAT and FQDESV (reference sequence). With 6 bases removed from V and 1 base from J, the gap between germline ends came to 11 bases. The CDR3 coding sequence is TGTGCCAGCAGAACCGCGATGCGCACAGATACGCAGTATTTT. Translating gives CASRTAMRTDTQYF.

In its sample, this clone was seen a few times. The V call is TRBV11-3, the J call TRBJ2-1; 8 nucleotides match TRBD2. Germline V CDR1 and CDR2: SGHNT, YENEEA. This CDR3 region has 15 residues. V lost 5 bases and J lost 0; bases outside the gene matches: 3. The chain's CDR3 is CASSLRGGSYNEQFF. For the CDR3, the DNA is TGTGCCAGCAGCCTACGGGGGGGCTCCTACAATGAGCAGTTCTTC.

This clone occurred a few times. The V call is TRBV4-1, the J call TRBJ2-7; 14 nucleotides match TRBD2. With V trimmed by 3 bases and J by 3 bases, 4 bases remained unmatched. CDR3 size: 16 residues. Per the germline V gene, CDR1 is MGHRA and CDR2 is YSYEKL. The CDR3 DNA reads TGCGCCAGCAGCCAGGGACTAGCGGGGGATATCTACGAGCAGTACTTC. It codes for CASSQGLAGDIYEQYF.

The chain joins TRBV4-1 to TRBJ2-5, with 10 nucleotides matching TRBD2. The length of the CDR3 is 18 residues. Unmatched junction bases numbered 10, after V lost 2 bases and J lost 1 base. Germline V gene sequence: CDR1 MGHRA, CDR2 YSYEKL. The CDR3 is CASSQHPLSGGSQETQYF. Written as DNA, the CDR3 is TGCGCCAGCAGCCAACATCCCCTTAGCGGGGGGTCCCAAGAGACCCAGTACTTC.

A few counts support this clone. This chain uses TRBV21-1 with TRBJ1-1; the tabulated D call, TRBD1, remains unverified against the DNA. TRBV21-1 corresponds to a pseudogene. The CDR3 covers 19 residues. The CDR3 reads CASSIRDRELQNFDAEAFF. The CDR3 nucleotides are TGTGCCAGCAGCATCCGGGACAGGGAATTACAAAATTTTGACGCTGAAGCTTTCTTT.

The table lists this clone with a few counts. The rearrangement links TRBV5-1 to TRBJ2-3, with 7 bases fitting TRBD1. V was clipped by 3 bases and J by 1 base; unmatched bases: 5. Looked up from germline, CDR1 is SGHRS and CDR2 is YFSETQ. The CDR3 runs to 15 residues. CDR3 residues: CASSSAGGGTDTQYF. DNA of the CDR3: TGCGCCAGCAGCTCCGCAGGGGGAGGCACAGATACGCAGTATTTT.

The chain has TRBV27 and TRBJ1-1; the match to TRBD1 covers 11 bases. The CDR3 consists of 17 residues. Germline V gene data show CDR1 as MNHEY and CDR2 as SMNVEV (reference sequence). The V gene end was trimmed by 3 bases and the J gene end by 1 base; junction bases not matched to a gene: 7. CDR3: CASSFLGQGAGNTEAFF. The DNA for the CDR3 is TGTGCCAGCAGTTTTCTCGGACAGGGGGCGGGGAACACTGAAGCTTTCTTT.

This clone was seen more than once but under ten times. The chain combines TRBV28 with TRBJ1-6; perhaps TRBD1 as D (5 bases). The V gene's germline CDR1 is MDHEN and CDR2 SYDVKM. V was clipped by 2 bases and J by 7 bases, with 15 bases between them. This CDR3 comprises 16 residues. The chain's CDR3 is CASSLRDPGRNSPLHF. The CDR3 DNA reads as TGTGCCAGCAGTTTAAGGGACCCCGGGAGGAATTCACCCCTCCACTTT.

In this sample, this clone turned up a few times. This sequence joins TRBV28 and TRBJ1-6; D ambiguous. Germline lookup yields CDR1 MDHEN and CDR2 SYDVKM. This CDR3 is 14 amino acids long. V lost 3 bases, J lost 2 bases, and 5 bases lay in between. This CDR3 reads CASSLEAYNSPLHF. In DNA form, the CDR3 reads TGTGCCAGCAGTTTGGAGGCCTATAATTCACCCCTCCACTTT.

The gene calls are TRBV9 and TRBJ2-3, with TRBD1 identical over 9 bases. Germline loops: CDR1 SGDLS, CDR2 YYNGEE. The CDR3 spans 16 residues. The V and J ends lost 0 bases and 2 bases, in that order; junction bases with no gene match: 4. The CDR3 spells CASSVVGQGFTDTQYF. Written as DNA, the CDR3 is TGTGCCAGCAGCGTAGTGGGACAGGGATTCACAGATACGCAGTATTTT. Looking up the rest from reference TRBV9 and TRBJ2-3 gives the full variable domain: DSGVTQTPKHLITATGQRVTLRCSPRSGDLSVYWYQQSLDQGLQFLIQYYNGEERAKGNILERFSAQQFPDLHSELNLSSLELGDSALYFCASSVVGQGFTDTQYFGPGTRLTVL.

In DNA, the CDR3 is TGCGCCAGCAGCCCGGACAGGGGATATCAGCCCCAGCATTTT. Its translation: CASSPDRGYQPQHF. The chain has TRBV4-1 and TRBJ1-5; 9 bases agree with TRBD1. J gave up 5 bases and V 4 bases, and 3 bases lay outside the gene matches. The CDR3 is 14 residues long. Per the germline V gene, CDR1 is MGHRA and CDR2 is YSYEKL.

The CDR3 DNA sequence: TGTGCCAGCAGCTTAGTGGGTCAGCCCCAGCATTTT. This encodes CASSLVGQPQHF. The J gene is TRBJ1-5, the V gene TRBV7-6; D is uncertain. V lost 1 base, J lost 6 bases, and 4 bases lay in between. This CDR3 contains 12 residues. Germline CDR1 and CDR2: SGHVS and FNYEAQ.

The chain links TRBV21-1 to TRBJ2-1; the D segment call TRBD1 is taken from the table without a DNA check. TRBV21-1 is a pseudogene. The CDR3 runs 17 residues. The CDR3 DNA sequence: TGTGCCAGCAGCATCCCCAGGGAATTCAGCTCCTACAATGAGCAGTTCTTC. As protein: CASSIPREFSSYNEQFF.

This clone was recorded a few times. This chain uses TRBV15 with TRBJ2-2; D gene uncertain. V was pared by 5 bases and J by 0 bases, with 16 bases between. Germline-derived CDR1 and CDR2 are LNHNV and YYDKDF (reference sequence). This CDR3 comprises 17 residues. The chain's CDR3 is CATSGRVGGTNTGELFF. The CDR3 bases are TGTGCCACCAGCGGACGCGTAGGTGGGACGAACACCGGGGAGCTGTTTTTT.

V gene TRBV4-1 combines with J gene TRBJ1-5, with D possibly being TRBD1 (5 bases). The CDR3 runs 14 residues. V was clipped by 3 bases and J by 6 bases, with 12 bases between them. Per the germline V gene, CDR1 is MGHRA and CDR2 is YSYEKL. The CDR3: CASSHPGTGQPQHF. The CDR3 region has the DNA TGCGCCAGCAGCCACCCAGGGACCGGTCAGCCCCAGCATTTT.

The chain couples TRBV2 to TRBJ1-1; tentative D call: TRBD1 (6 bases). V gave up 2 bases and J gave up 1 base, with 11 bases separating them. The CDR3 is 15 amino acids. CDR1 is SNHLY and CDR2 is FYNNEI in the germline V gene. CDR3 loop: CASSERGQGNTEAFF. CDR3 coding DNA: TGTGCCAGCAGTGAACGGGGGCAGGGGAACACTGAAGCTTTCTTT.

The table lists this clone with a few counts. CDR3 nucleotide sequence: TGTGCCAGCAGCCAATCGATTGAGTTCACTGAAGCTTTCTTT. It encodes CASSQSIEFTEAFF. The V call is TRBV16, the J call TRBJ1-1; D remains unclear. The CDR3 has 14 amino acids. Germline V lookup: CDR1 KGHSY, CDR2 FQNENV. V was trimmed by 0 bases and J by 4 bases, leaving 9 bases between them.

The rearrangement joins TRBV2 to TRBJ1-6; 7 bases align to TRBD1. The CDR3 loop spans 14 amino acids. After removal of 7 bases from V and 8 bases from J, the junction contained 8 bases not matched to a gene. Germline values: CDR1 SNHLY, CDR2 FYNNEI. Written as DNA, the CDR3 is TGTGCCAGCAACCCGGGACAGTTAGATTCACCCCTCCACTTT. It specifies CASNPGQLDSPLHF.

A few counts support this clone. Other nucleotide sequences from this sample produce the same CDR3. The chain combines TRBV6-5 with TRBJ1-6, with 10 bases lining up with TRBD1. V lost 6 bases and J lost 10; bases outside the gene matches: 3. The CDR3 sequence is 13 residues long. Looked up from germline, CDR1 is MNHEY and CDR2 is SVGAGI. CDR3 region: CASSRDRGSPLHF. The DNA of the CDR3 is TGTGCCAGCAGCCGGGACAGGGGCTCACCCCTCCACTTT.

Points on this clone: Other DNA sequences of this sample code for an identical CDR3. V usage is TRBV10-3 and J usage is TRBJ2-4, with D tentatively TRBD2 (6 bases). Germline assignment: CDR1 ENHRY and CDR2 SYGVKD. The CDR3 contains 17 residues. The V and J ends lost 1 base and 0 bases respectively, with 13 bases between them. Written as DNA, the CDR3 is TGTGCCATCAGTGAGTTCGGCGGGGAACTAGCCAAAAACATTCAGTACTTC. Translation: CAISEFGGELAKNIQYF.

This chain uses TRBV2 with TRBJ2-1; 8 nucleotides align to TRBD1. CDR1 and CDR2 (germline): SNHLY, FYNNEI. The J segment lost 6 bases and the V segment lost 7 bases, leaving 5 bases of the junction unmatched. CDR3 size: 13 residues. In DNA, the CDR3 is TGTGCCAGCATGGGCGACAGGGGCAATGAGCAGTTCTTC. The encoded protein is CASMGDRGNEQFF.

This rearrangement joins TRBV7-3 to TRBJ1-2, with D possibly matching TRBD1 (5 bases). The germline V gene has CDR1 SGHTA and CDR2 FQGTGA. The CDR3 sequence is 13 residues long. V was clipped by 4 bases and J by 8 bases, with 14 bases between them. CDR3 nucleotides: TGTGCCAGCAGCTCGCTCCAGGGAGGCGGCTACACCTTC. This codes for CASSSLQGGGYTF.

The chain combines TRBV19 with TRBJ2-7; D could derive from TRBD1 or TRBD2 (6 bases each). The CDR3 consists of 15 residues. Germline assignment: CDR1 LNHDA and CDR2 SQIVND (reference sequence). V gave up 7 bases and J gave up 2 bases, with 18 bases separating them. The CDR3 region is CASTPGEAGAYEQYF. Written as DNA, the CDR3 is TGTGCCAGTACCCCAGGGGAGGCAGGGGCCTACGAGCAGTACTTC.

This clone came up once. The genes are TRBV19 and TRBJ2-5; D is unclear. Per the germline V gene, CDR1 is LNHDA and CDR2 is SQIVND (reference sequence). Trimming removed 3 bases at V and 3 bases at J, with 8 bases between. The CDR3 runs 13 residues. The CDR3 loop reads CASSMNLEETQYF. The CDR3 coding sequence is TGTGCCAGTAGTATGAATCTGGAAGAGACCCAGTACTTC.

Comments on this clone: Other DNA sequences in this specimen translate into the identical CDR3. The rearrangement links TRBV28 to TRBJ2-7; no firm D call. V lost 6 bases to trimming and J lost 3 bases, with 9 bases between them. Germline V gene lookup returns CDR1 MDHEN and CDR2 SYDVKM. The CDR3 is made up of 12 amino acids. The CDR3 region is CASSARSYEQYF. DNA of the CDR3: TGTGCCAGCAGCGCCCGCAGCTACGAGCAGTACTTC.

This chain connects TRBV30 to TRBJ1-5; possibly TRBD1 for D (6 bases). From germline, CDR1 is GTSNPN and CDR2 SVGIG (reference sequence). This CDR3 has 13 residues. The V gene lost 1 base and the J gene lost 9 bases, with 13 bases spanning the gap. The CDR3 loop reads CAWSARGEGPQHF. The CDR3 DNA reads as TGTGCCTGGAGTGCGAGGGGGGAGGGGCCCCAGCATTTT.

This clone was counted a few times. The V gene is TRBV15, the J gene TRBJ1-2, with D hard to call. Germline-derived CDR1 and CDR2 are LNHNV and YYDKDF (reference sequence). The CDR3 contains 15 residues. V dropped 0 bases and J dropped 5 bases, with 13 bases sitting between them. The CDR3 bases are TGTGCCACCAGCAGAGATCTCGACTTCGCTTATGGCTACACCTTC. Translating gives CATSRDLDFAYGYTF.

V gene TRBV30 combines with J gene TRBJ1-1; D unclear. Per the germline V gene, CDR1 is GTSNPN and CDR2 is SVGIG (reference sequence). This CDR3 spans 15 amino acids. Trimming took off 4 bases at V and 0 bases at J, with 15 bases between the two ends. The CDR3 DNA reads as TGTGCCTGGACCGGAAAGCCGGGGTTGAACACTGAAGCTTTCTTT. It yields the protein CAWTGKPGLNTEAFF.